Listed below are T cell receptor beta chains from one sample, sequenced in a study of blood T cell repertoires in COVID-19. The method was immunoSEQ multiplex PCR; TCRdb's version includes in-frame clones alone and lacks a portion of them. The sample carries 200,000 to 250,000 clones, roughly four fifths recorded once. The sequenced sample was PBMCs or T cells enriched from blood (not recorded which). The receptors shown here come from a man between 60 and 75 years old who had recovered from COVID-19. Both conserved end residues are part of each CDR3. Fields, in order: J gene, D gene, V gene, clone size, CDR3 DNA, CDR3 protein. The D gene is left open where the match is weak. Only some rows state a clone size, as once, few, many or a class for expanded clones.

j_call: TRBJ2-7
d_call: NA
v_call: TRBV5-1
clone_size: NA
cdr3_nt: TGCGCCAGCAGCTTGGGGCAGGGGATCCACGAGCAGTACTTC
cdr3_aa: CASSLGQGIHEQYF

j_call: TRBJ1-6
d_call: NA
v_call: TRBV19
clone_size: NA
cdr3_nt: TGTGCCAGTAGTATGGTCCACTACAACTGGAATTCACCCCTCCACTTT
cdr3_aa: CASSMVHYNWNSPLHF

j_call: TRBJ1-3
d_call: NA
v_call: TRBV12-5
clone_size: NA
cdr3_nt: TGTGCTAGTGGACCAGACAGGAGGAACACCATATATTTT
cdr3_aa: CASGPDRRNTIYF

j_call: TRBJ1-5
d_call: TRBD1
v_call: TRBV19
clone_size: NA
cdr3_nt: TGTGCCAGTAGTACGCGACGGGACAGCGATGATGTCCAGCATTTT
cdr3_aa: CASSTRRDSDDVQHF

j_call: TRBJ1-6
d_call: NA
v_call: TRBV5-5
clone_size: NA
cdr3_nt: TGTGCCACTACTGAGTTCCCCTATAATTCACCCCTCCACTTT
cdr3_aa: CATTEFPYNSPLHF

j_call: TRBJ2-1
d_call: NA
v_call: TRBV9
clone_size: NA
cdr3_nt: TGTGCCAGCAGCGTAGCGGGTCGGACAGTTTACAATGAGCAGTTCTTC
cdr3_aa: CASSVAGRTVYNEQFF

j_call: TRBJ1-1
d_call: NA
v_call: TRBV5-5
clone_size: NA
cdr3_nt: TGTGCCAGCAGAGCTAGGGACAACATGAACACTGAAGCTTTCTTT
cdr3_aa: CASRARDNMNTEAFF

j_call: TRBJ1-5
d_call: NA
v_call: TRBV30
clone_size: NA
cdr3_nt: TGTGCCTGGAGTCCCCAGGGCGATCAGCCCCAGCATTTT
cdr3_aa: CAWSPQGDQPQHF

j_call: TRBJ1-4
d_call: TRBD1
v_call: TRBV10-1
clone_size: NA
cdr3_nt: TGCGCCAGCAGTGCGACAGGGGCGGCTGAAAAACTGTTTTTT
cdr3_aa: CASSATGAAEKLFF

j_call: TRBJ2-1
d_call: NA
v_call: TRBV7-9
clone_size: NA
cdr3_nt: TGTGCCAGCAGCTGGGATCGCAAAGGGCAGGGTGAGCAGTTCTTC
cdr3_aa: CASSWDRKGQGEQFF

j_call: TRBJ2-1
d_call: NA
v_call: TRBV12-3/TRBV12-4
clone_size: NA
cdr3_nt: TGTGCCAGCAGTTTAGGACAGCTCAATGAGCAGTTCTTC
cdr3_aa: CASSLGQLNEQFF

j_call: TRBJ1-2
d_call: NA
v_call: TRBV30
clone_size: NA
cdr3_nt: TGTGCCTGGAGTGTAAGGCAGGGTTACGGCTACACCTTC
cdr3_aa: CAWSVRQGYGYTF

j_call: TRBJ2-3
d_call: TRBD2
v_call: TRBV15
clone_size: NA
cdr3_nt: TGTGCCACCAGCAGAGATGGGACTAGCAACACAGATACGCAGTATTTT
cdr3_aa: CATSRDGTSNTDTQYF

j_call: TRBJ2-5
d_call: NA
v_call: TRBV5-5
clone_size: NA
cdr3_nt: TGTGCCAGCAGCTTGAGGCGGAGCAACCAAGAGACCCAGTACTTC
cdr3_aa: CASSLRRSNQETQYF

j_call: TRBJ2-7
d_call: TRBD1
v_call: TRBV12-5
clone_size: NA
cdr3_nt: TGTGCTAGTGGCTTGGGTTGGGGACAGGGGACTTACGAGCAGTACTTC
cdr3_aa: CASGLGWGQGTYEQYF

j_call: TRBJ2-3
d_call: TRBD2
v_call: TRBV11-3
clone_size: NA
cdr3_nt: TGTGCCAGCAGCCCTTGGATAGCGGGGGCGTCTAGCACAGATACGCAGTATTTT
cdr3_aa: CASSPWIAGASSTDTQYF

j_call: TRBJ1-5
d_call: TRBD1
v_call: TRBV27
clone_size: NA
cdr3_nt: TGTGCCAGCAGTACGACCTCAACAGGGGGGGATACCAATCAGCCCCAGCATTTT
cdr3_aa: CASSTTSTGGDTNQPQHF

j_call: TRBJ2-7
d_call: TRBD1
v_call: TRBV7-9
clone_size: NA
cdr3_nt: TGTGCCAGCAGCCCGTTGCAGGGGGCGTACTACGAGCAGTACTTC
cdr3_aa: CASSPLQGAYYEQYF

j_call: TRBJ2-7
d_call: TRBD1
v_call: TRBV5-5
clone_size: once
cdr3_nt: TGTGCCAGCAGCGCCGGGACAGGGGCAATGAAAGACTACGAGCAGTACTTC
cdr3_aa: CASSAGTGAMKDYEQYF

j_call: TRBJ2-7
d_call: TRBD1
v_call: TRBV7-9
clone_size: NA
cdr3_nt: TGTGCCAGCAGCTTACTGGGGACAGCCTACGAGCAGTACTTC
cdr3_aa: CASSLLGTAYEQYF

j_call: TRBJ2-2
d_call: NA
v_call: TRBV9
clone_size: NA
cdr3_nt: TGTGCCAGCAGTCACTACACCGGGGAGCTGTTTTTT
cdr3_aa: CASSHYTGELFF

j_call: TRBJ2-6
d_call: NA
v_call: TRBV13
clone_size: once
cdr3_nt: TGTGCCAGCAGCCAGACAGCTAACTCTGGGGCCAACGTCCTGACTTTC
cdr3_aa: CASSQTANSGANVLTF

j_call: TRBJ2-7
d_call: NA
v_call: TRBV18
clone_size: NA
cdr3_nt: TGTGCCAGCTCACCTACCCAGACAGCCTACGAGCAGTACTTC
cdr3_aa: CASSPTQTAYEQYF

j_call: TRBJ2-7
d_call: TRBD1
v_call: TRBV5-8
clone_size: NA
cdr3_nt: TGTGCCAGCAGCTACGACAGGGCAAGCTCCTACGAGCAGTACTTC
cdr3_aa: CASSYDRASSYEQYF

j_call: TRBJ1-5
d_call: NA
v_call: TRBV18
clone_size: NA
cdr3_nt: TGTGCCAGCTCACCGGGGGGGGGTCAGCCCCAGCATTTT
cdr3_aa: CASSPGGGQPQHF

j_call: TRBJ2-5
d_call: TRBD2
v_call: TRBV24-1
clone_size: NA
cdr3_nt: TGTGCCACCAGTGATAAAGGCGGGGGTAGTAAGACCCAGTACTTC
cdr3_aa: CATSDKGGGSKTQYF

j_call: TRBJ1-2
d_call: NA
v_call: TRBV3-1/TRBV3-2
clone_size: NA
cdr3_nt: TGTGCCAGCAGCCCAGGGCGGGGCTATGGCTACACCTTC
cdr3_aa: CASSPGRGYGYTF

j_call: TRBJ1-1
d_call: NA
v_call: TRBV6-5
clone_size: once
cdr3_nt: TGTGCCAGCAGTTACTCGACTGTGAAACCTGAAGCTTTCTTT
cdr3_aa: CASSYSTVKPEAFF

j_call: TRBJ1-1
d_call: NA
v_call: TRBV5-8
clone_size: NA
cdr3_nt: TGTGCCAGCATCCTCCCTTTACAGGATTTGGATTCGGCTTTCTTT
cdr3_aa: CASILPLQDLDSAFF

j_call: TRBJ2-3
d_call: TRBD2
v_call: TRBV11-2
clone_size: NA
cdr3_nt: TGTGCCAGCAGCTTGAGCGGGGGGGGCACAGATACGCAGTATTTT
cdr3_aa: CASSLSGGGTDTQYF

j_call: TRBJ1-2
d_call: NA
v_call: TRBV7-9
clone_size: NA
cdr3_nt: TGTGCCAGCAGCCTGGACGGGAATTATGGCTACACCTTC
cdr3_aa: CASSLDGNYGYTF

j_call: TRBJ1-4
d_call: NA
v_call: TRBV18
clone_size: NA
cdr3_nt: TGTGCCAGCTCACGACAGGAAAATGAAAAACTGTTTTTT
cdr3_aa: CASSRQENEKLFF

j_call: TRBJ2-7
d_call: NA
v_call: TRBV9
clone_size: NA
cdr3_nt: TGTGCCAGCAGCGTCGCAGGGGGACTCAACGAGCAGTACTTC
cdr3_aa: CASSVAGGLNEQYF

j_call: TRBJ2-5
d_call: TRBD2
v_call: TRBV12-3/TRBV12-4
clone_size: once
cdr3_nt: TGTGCCAGCAGTTACGGGGGGGCCCAGTACTTC
cdr3_aa: CASSYGGAQYF

j_call: TRBJ1-1
d_call: TRBD1
v_call: TRBV5-1
clone_size: NA
cdr3_nt: TGCGCCAGCAGAACTTGGACAGGGGGTCGGAACACTGAAGCTTTCTTT
cdr3_aa: CASRTWTGGRNTEAFF

j_call: TRBJ1-2
d_call: NA
v_call: TRBV12-3/TRBV12-4
clone_size: NA
cdr3_nt: TGTGCCAGCAGTGTACAGGGTTATGGCTACACCTTC
cdr3_aa: CASSVQGYGYTF

j_call: TRBJ2-2
d_call: NA
v_call: TRBV9
clone_size: NA
cdr3_nt: TGTGCCAGCAGCGTTCGGCAGAGCGACACCGGGGAGCTGTTTTTT
cdr3_aa: CASSVRQSDTGELFF

j_call: TRBJ1-6
d_call: TRBD1
v_call: TRBV6-5
clone_size: NA
cdr3_nt: TGTGCCAGCAGTCCGGGACAGGGGGGGTTCCCCCTCCACTTT
cdr3_aa: CASSPGQGGFPLHF

j_call: TRBJ2-7
d_call: NA
v_call: TRBV27
clone_size: once
cdr3_nt: TGTGCCAGCAGTTCCTGGACAGAAAGTTACGAGCAGTACTTC
cdr3_aa: CASSSWTESYEQYF

j_call: TRBJ2-4
d_call: TRBD1
v_call: TRBV19
clone_size: NA
cdr3_nt: TGTGCCAGTATAGGACAGGGCAAAAACATTCAGTACTTC
cdr3_aa: CASIGQGKNIQYF

j_call: TRBJ1-2
d_call: TRBD1
v_call: TRBV29-1
clone_size: few
cdr3_nt: TGCAGCGTTGCGACAGGGGCTTTCTATGGCTACACCTTC
cdr3_aa: CSVATGAFYGYTF

j_call: TRBJ2-3
d_call: TRBD2
v_call: TRBV24-1
clone_size: NA
cdr3_nt: TGTGCCACCAGTGATTATAGCGGGGGTCAAGATACGCAGTATTTT
cdr3_aa: CATSDYSGGQDTQYF

j_call: TRBJ2-7
d_call: NA
v_call: TRBV11-3
clone_size: NA
cdr3_nt: TGTGCCAGCAGCTACGGGTACGAGCAGTACTTC
cdr3_aa: CASSYGYEQYF

j_call: TRBJ2-2
d_call: NA
v_call: TRBV3-1/TRBV3-2
clone_size: NA
cdr3_nt: TGTGCCAGCAGTCGGAAAGGGGGAACCGGGGAGCTGTTTTTT
cdr3_aa: CASSRKGGTGELFF

j_call: TRBJ1-6
d_call: TRBD1
v_call: TRBV5-8
clone_size: NA
cdr3_nt: TGTGCCAGCAGACTAGGACAGGGGCCTTCACCCCTCCACTTT
cdr3_aa: CASRLGQGPSPLHF

j_call: TRBJ1-4
d_call: NA
v_call: TRBV6-5
clone_size: NA
cdr3_nt: TGTGCCAGCAGCCGGACAGCTAATGAAAAACTGTTTTTT
cdr3_aa: CASSRTANEKLFF

j_call: TRBJ1-2
d_call: TRBD1
v_call: TRBV7-2
clone_size: NA
cdr3_nt: TGTGCCAGCAGCTTAAGGACAGGCCCTAACTATGGCTACACCTTC
cdr3_aa: CASSLRTGPNYGYTF

j_call: TRBJ1-2
d_call: TRBD1
v_call: TRBV19
clone_size: once
cdr3_nt: TGTGCCAGTAGGAGGGGACAGGGGAGCGGCTATGGCTACACCTTC
cdr3_aa: CASRRGQGSGYGYTF

j_call: TRBJ2-5
d_call: NA
v_call: TRBV6-6
clone_size: NA
cdr3_nt: TGTGCCAGCAGTTCCCTCATGAGGGAGCAAGAGACCCAGTACTTC
cdr3_aa: CASSSLMREQETQYF

j_call: TRBJ2-7
d_call: NA
v_call: TRBV23-1
clone_size: once
cdr3_nt: TGCGCCAGCAGTCAATCTGGGCGCAACGCCTACGAGCAGTACTTC
cdr3_aa: CASSQSGRNAYEQYF

j_call: TRBJ2-5
d_call: NA
v_call: TRBV7-8
clone_size: NA
cdr3_nt: TGTGCCAGCAGCCGCAGGACAGTCTCCTTGGAGACCCAGTACTTC
cdr3_aa: CASSRRTVSLETQYF

j_call: TRBJ2-5
d_call: NA
v_call: TRBV11-2
clone_size: NA
cdr3_nt: TGTGCCAGCAGCTTAGAGTTCGGGGGGCCGTGGACCCAGTACTTC
cdr3_aa: CASSLEFGGPWTQYF

j_call: TRBJ2-2
d_call: TRBD2
v_call: TRBV6-6
clone_size: NA
cdr3_nt: TGTGCCAGCAGAGCCGGGGGGGACACCGGGGAGCTGTTTTTT
cdr3_aa: CASRAGGDTGELFF

j_call: TRBJ2-1
d_call: TRBD1
v_call: TRBV6-5
clone_size: once
cdr3_nt: TGTGCCAGCAGTCAGACAGGGGATCTCTACAATGAGCAGTTCTTC
cdr3_aa: CASSQTGDLYNEQFF

j_call: TRBJ1-4
d_call: TRBD1
v_call: TRBV5-4
clone_size: NA
cdr3_nt: TGTGCCAGCAGCTTACAGGGGGATGAAAAACTGTTTTTT
cdr3_aa: CASSLQGDEKLFF

j_call: TRBJ1-1
d_call: NA
v_call: TRBV7-9
clone_size: NA
cdr3_nt: TGTGCCAGCAGCACCATAACAGGGATGAACACTGAAGCTTTCTTT
cdr3_aa: CASSTITGMNTEAFF

j_call: TRBJ2-7
d_call: NA
v_call: TRBV6-1
clone_size: NA
cdr3_nt: TGTGCCAGCAGTGAATCAGGGGCCCTCTCCTACGAGCAGTACTTC
cdr3_aa: CASSESGALSYEQYF

j_call: TRBJ2-7
d_call: TRBD2
v_call: TRBV9
clone_size: NA
cdr3_nt: TGTGCCAGCAGCCCAGGCCTCAGCGGGGCGTTTGACTACGAGCAGTACTTC
cdr3_aa: CASSPGLSGAFDYEQYF

j_call: TRBJ2-2
d_call: TRBD1
v_call: TRBV5-4
clone_size: NA
cdr3_nt: TGTGCCAGCAGCCAAGGACAGGCGGTCGGCACCGGGGAGCTGTTTTTT
cdr3_aa: CASSQGQAVGTGELFF